This entry lists 12 T cell receptor beta chains sequenced from one sample in a study of OX40 agonist ivuxolimab in advanced cancers. TCRdb's copy holds only in-frame clones and misses some; the assay was immunoSEQ multiplex PCR. The repertoire includes approximately 76,000 clones, about 89% of them detected once, and 0.55% to 0.7% sits in the top ten. The sequencing here drew on CD4+ or CD8+ T cells sorted from blood, taken in a trial of the OX40 agonist ivuxolimab. Receptors were obtained from an adult with an advanced solid tumor such as melanoma, head and neck, liver or kidney cancer.

This clone appeared a single time. The rearrangement links TRBV4-2 to TRBJ2-3; TRBD2 aligns across 10 bases. The germline gives CDR1 LGHNA, CDR2 YNFKEQ. V was pared by 1 base and J by 5 bases, with 12 bases of the junction left unmatched. CDR3 length: 18 residues. The CDR3 reads CASSQGEGLAGVGDTQYF. CDR3 nucleotides: TGTGCCAGCAGCCAAGGAGAGGGTCTAGCGGGGGTGGGAGATACGCAGTATTTT.

This rearrangement joins TRBV28 to TRBJ1-1, with D unclear. V was shortened by 5 bases and J by 1 base, with 11 bases between the two germline ends. The CDR3 sequence is 14 residues long. Germline V gene sequence: CDR1 MDHEN, CDR2 SYDVKM. The CDR3 spells CASSQSTANTEAFF. The CDR3 region has the DNA TGTGCCAGCAGTCAATCAACAGCGAACACTGAAGCTTTCTTT.

The chain combines TRBV7-2 with TRBJ2-7; 9 bases are shared with TRBD2. The CDR3 is 14 residues long. Germline V gene lookup returns CDR1 SGHTA and CDR2 FQGNSA. V lost 3 bases to trimming and J lost 4 bases; unmatched junction nucleotides: 4. This CDR3 is CASSLGLAIYEQYF. The CDR3 nucleotides read TGTGCCAGCAGCTTGGGACTAGCTATTTACGAGCAGTACTTC.

The chain carries TRBV11-2 and TRBJ2-1, with D perhaps matching TRBD2 (6 bases). The CDR3 is 12 residues long. From germline, CDR1 is SGHAT and CDR2 FQNNGV. V was trimmed by 2 bases and J by 10 bases, leaving 9 bases between them. CDR3 residues: CASSLISGEQFF. The CDR3, as DNA: TGTGCCAGCAGCTTAATAAGCGGGGAGCAGTTCTTC.

The chain carries TRBV13 and TRBJ1-5; 9 positions match TRBD1. Trimming at V came to 5 bases and at J to 3 bases, leaving 5 bases not matched to a gene. Germline CDR1 and CDR2: PRHDT and FYEKMQ (reference sequence). The CDR3 is made up of 15 amino acids. CDR3: CASSTGQGLNQPQHF. In nucleotides, the CDR3 is TGTGCCAGCAGCACCGGACAGGGGCTCAATCAGCCCCAGCATTTT.

This clone was found a few times. The J gene is TRBJ1-6, the V gene TRBV27; D is unresolved. The germline V and J ends were trimmed by 2 bases and 11 bases, with 13 bases remaining between them. Germline-derived CDR1 and CDR2 are MNHEY and SMNVEV (reference sequence). This CDR3 has 14 amino acids. CDR3 in DNA: TGTGCCAGCAGTTTAAGTAGTAGGTGGCCACCCCTCCACTTT. Its translation: CASSLSSRWPPLHF.

The chain combines TRBV9 with TRBJ2-5; 8 nucleotides line up with TRBD2. Germline V CDR1 and CDR2: SGDLS, YYNGEE. V was clipped by 4 bases and J by 5 bases; unmatched bases: 7. The CDR3 sequence is 14 residues long. CDR3 in DNA: TGTGCCAGCAGCCCCGGGGGGGCCTCGGAGACCCAGTACTTC. Its translation: CASSPGGASETQYF. The whole variable domain, filled in from reference TRBV9 and TRBJ2-5, reads DSGVTQTPKHLITATGQRVTLRCSPRSGDLSVYWYQQSLDQGLQFLIQYYNGEERAKGNILERFSAQQFPDLHSELNLSSLELGDSALYFCASSPGGASETQYFGPGTRLLVL.

The rearrangement links TRBV28 to TRBJ1-5, with D possibly matching TRBD1 (6 bases). This CDR3 is 13 amino acids long. Deletions cut 6 bases from V and 3 bases from J, with 9 bases between. Germline V CDR1 and CDR2: MDHEN, SYDVKM. CDR3 in DNA: TGTGCCAGCAGACGGGACAACAATCAGCCCCAGCATTTT. It yields the protein CASRRDNNQPQHF.

The chain combines TRBV9 with TRBJ1-3; D is uncertain. Germline V CDR1 and CDR2: SGDLS, YYNGEE. V dropped 2 bases and J dropped 0 bases, with 15 bases sitting between them. The CDR3 has 17 residues. CDR3 region: CASSVLGRQASGNTIYF. For the CDR3, the DNA is TGTGCCAGCAGCGTCCTGGGTCGACAAGCCTCTGGAAACACCATATATTTT.

V gene TRBV27 combines with J gene TRBJ2-2; no clear D. V lost 6 bases and J 5 bases, leaving 13 bases between the germline ends. The CDR3 has 14 amino acids. The V gene's germline CDR1 is MNHEY and CDR2 SMNVEV (reference sequence). In DNA, the CDR3 is TGTGCCAGCAGCCCCATGGTTGTAACCGGGGAGCTGTTTTTT. Amino acids: CASSPMVVTGELFF.

V is TRBV30 and J is TRBJ2-1; TRBD2 agrees at 11 bases. From germline, CDR1 is GTSNPN and CDR2 SVGIG (reference sequence). The V segment lost 0 bases and the J segment 4 bases; nucleotides outside the gene matches: 11. This CDR3 is built from 18 residues. In DNA form, the CDR3 reads TGTGCCTGGAGTGTACGCTCCGGGGGACTAGCGGCTTACAATGAGCAGTTCTTC. This sequence encodes CAWSVRSGGLAAYNEQFF. The variable domain in full, completed from reference TRBV30 and TRBJ2-1, reads SQTIHQWPATLVQPVGSPLSLECTVEGTSNPNLYWYRQAAGRGLQLLFYSVGIGQISSEVPQNLSASRPQDRQFILSSKKLLLSDSGFYLCAWSVRSGGLAAYNEQFFGPGTRLTVL.

The chain employs TRBV28 and TRBJ1-4; no clear D gene. Trimming stripped 4 bases from V and 8 bases from J, with 20 bases between. Germline CDR1 is MDHEN and CDR2 is SYDVKM. The CDR3 is 16 amino acids. The CDR3 is CASSSTLVEGGEKLFF. CDR3 DNA sequence: TGTGCCAGCAGTTCCACCCTCGTGGAGGGCGGCGAAAAACTGTTTTTT.